The rows below give T cell receptor beta chains drawn from one sample of a study of CD8+CD57+ T cells in acquired aplastic anemia. TCRdb itself ran the reads through MiXCR, one entry per CDR3 protein. The table has fewer than 250,000 distinct CDR3 sequences, around 50% seen once; the top ten hold 15% to 20%. Sample: sorted CD4+, CD8+, or CD8+CD57+ T cells (not recorded which) from PBMCs. The receptor set was obtained from a human donor with aplastic anemia. The CDR3 runs from the conserved cysteine through the conserved F or W. Each record gives: D gene, J gene, clone size, V gene, CDR3 protein, CDR3 DNA. D genes are given only for firm matches. Not every row has a clone size; where given, it reads once, few, many or a size class.

>TRBD1|TRBJ1-2|many|TRBV5-1
CASSLGTGGANGYTF
TGCGCCAGCAGCTTGGGGACAGGGGGCGCAAATGGCTACACCTTC
>TRBD1|TRBJ1-4|few|TRBV27
CASSPGTVFKKLFF
TGTGCCAGCAGTCCCGGGACAGTTTTTAAAAAACTGTTTTTT
>.|TRBJ2-7|many|TRBV12-3/TRBV12-4
CASSLGQAQYF
TGTGCCAGCAGTTTAGGGCAGGCCCAGTACTTC
>.|TRBJ1-1|many|TRBV4-2
CASSQERRMNTEAFF
TGTGCCAGCAGCCAAGAGCGGCGGATGAACACTGAAGCTTTCTTT
>.|TRBJ2-5|.|TRBV2
CASLEVNQETQYF
TGTGCCAGCTTAGAGGTAAACCAAGAGACCCAGTACTTC
>.|TRBJ1-2|many|TRBV10-2
CASSESRGRENFGYTF
TGCGCCAGCAGTGAGTCGAGGGGCAGGGAGAACTTTGGCTACACCTTC
>.|TRBJ2-7|many|TRBV19
CASSIRADSSSEFYEQYF
TGTGCCAGTAGTATTAGGGCGGACAGCTCTTCGGAATTCTACGAGCAGTACTTC
>.|TRBJ1-1|.|TRBV2
CASSEGPGPMNTEAFF
TGTGCCAGCAGTGAAGGGCCAGGGCCTATGAACACTGAAGCTTTCTTT
>.|TRBJ2-2|many|TRBV12-3/TRBV12-4
CASSLEGFLTGELFF
TGTGCCAGCAGTTTAGAGGGGTTCCTAACGGGGGAGCTGTTTTTT
>TRBD1|TRBJ1-1|.|TRBV29-1
CSVCQGAGTEAFF
TGCAGCGTTTGCCAGGGGGCCGGCACTGAAGCTTTCTTT
>.|TRBJ2-3|many|TRBV9
CASSALDFTDTQYF
TGTGCCAGCAGCGCGTTGGACTTCACAGATACGCAGTATTTT
>.|TRBJ1-4|few|TRBV10-3
CAISDRVAGVTDEKLFF
TGTGCCATCAGTGATCGAGTCGCTGGCGTTACGGATGAAAAACTGTTTTTT
>TRBD1|TRBJ1-2|.|TRBV10-3
CAITSGTGASGYTF
TGTGCCATCACCTCCGGGACAGGGGCGAGTGGCTACACCTTC
>.|TRBJ1-2|.|TRBV3-1
CASSQSATPNDGYTF
TGTGCCAGCAGCCAAAGCGCGACCCCGAACGATGGCTACACCTTC
>.|TRBJ2-3|.|TRBV15
CATKGYGTDTQYF
TGTGCCACGAAAGGATATGGCACAGATACGCAGTATTTT
>.|TRBJ1-5|.|TRBV7-8
CASSLARVLNQPQHF
TGTGCCAGCAGCTTAGCCAGGGTACTTAATCAGCCCCAGCATTTT
>.|TRBJ2-3|many|TRBV7-9
CAIPRGASRYSTDTQYF
TGTGCCATCCCTCGAGGGGCGAGCCGTTATAGCACAGATACGCAGTATTTT
>TRBD1|TRBJ2-5|.|TRBV7-9
CASSLVLPGTGRETQYF
TGTGCCAGCAGCTTAGTCCTACCCGGGACAGGGAGGGAGACCCAGTACTTC
>.|TRBJ2-7|.|TRBV10-3
CAIKPPDGYEQYF
TGTGCCATCAAACCTCCGGACGGCTACGAGCAGTACTTC
>TRBD1|TRBJ2-1|few|TRBV7-6
CASSADRGLDEQFF
TGTGCCAGCAGCGCCGACAGGGGGCTGGATGAGCAGTTCTTC
>.|TRBJ1-2|many|TRBV12-3/TRBV12-4
CASSLGENNYGYTF
TGTGCCAGCAGTCTGGGAGAGAATAACTATGGCTACACCTTC
>TRBD2|TRBJ2-1|.|TRBV11-2
CASTLGTSGGADEQFF
TGTGCCAGCACCCTTGGGACTAGCGGGGGGGCCGATGAGCAGTTCTTC